The 10 T cell receptor beta chains in this list originate from one sample, sequenced in a study of glioma-infiltrating T cells (TCRdb year 2016). TCRdb names Illumina MiSeq as the instrument used. The iRepertoire nested amplicon-rescue multiplex PCR (arm-PCR) platform was used to amplify TCR alpha and beta CDR3 regions from RNA. TCRdb handled the public reads itself, with Q25 trimming in fastp and clone calling in MiXCR, and kept productive beta chains. When rows share a CDR3 protein, they turn into one entry using the most common DNA and genes. The sample table records about 44,000 distinct CDR3 sequences; approximately 20% of these occur just once. Of the sample, 6% to 7% falls within the top ten clones. The source material was glioma tissue, nonneoplastic brain tissue, or PBMCs (not recorded which). These receptors all stem from a human donor with low-grade glioma or glioblastoma, undergoing nonglioma brain surgery, or in good health (not recorded which).

This clonotype occurred many times. This chain connects TRBV7-2 to TRBJ2-3; possibly TRBD2 for D (6 bases). CDR1 is SGHTA and CDR2 is FQGNSA in the germline V gene. Trimming stripped 5 bases from V and 0 bases from J, with 9 bases between. CDR3 length: 14 residues. CDR3 amino acids: CASSPGLSTDTQYF. The CDR3 nucleotides read TGTGCCAGCAGCCCGGGACTTAGCACAGATACGCAGTATTTT.

Only a few counts were recorded for this clonotype. V is TRBV5-6 and J is TRBJ2-1; D unresolved. Germline V CDR1 and CDR2: SGHDT, YYEEEE. V was shortened by 1 base and J by 0 bases, with 5 bases between the two germline ends. This CDR3 region has 14 residues. In DNA, the CDR3 is TGTGCCAGCAGCTTGTTGAGCTCCTACAATGAGCAGTTCTTC. As protein: CASSLLSSYNEQFF.

This clonotype was detected ten times or more. The chain combines TRBV7-2 with TRBJ2-7; no reliable D call. Germline CDR1 and CDR2: SGHTA and FQGNSA. The CDR3 extends over 12 amino acids. Trimming took 3 bases from V and 3 from J, leaving 6 bases between them. CDR3 in amino acids: CASSFSSYEQYF. Here the CDR3 DNA reads TGTGCCAGCAGCTTCAGCAGCTACGAGCAGTACTTC. The whole variable domain, remainder taken from reference TRBV7-2 and TRBJ2-7, is GAGVSQSPSNKVTEKGKDVELRCDPISGHTALYWYRQSLGQGLEFLIYFQGNSAPDKSGLPSDRFSAERTGGSVSTLTIQRTQQEDSAVYLCASSFSSYEQYFGPGTRLTVT.

The chain links TRBV5-1 to TRBJ1-5; no firm D call. V lost 0 bases to trimming and J lost 1 base, with 5 bases between them. This CDR3 comprises 14 residues. CDR1 SGHRS and CDR2 YFSETQ come from the germline V gene. This CDR3 reads CASSLGESNQPQHF. The CDR3 DNA reads TGCGCCAGCAGCTTGGGGGAAAGCAATCAGCCCCAGCATTTT. Combining the CDR3 with reference TRBV5-1 and TRBJ1-5 gives the whole variable domain KAGVTQTPRYLIKTRGQQVTLSCSPISGHRSVSWYQQTPGQGLQFLFEYFSETQRNKGNFPGRFSGRQFSNSRSEMNVSTLELGDSALYLCASSLGESNQPQHFGDGTRLSIL.

This clonotype has ten or more counts. The genes are TRBV6-4 and TRBJ2-3; 11 positions agree with TRBD2. The CDR3 sequence is 15 residues long. The J segment lost 2 bases and the V segment lost 8 bases, leaving 6 bases of the junction unmatched. Germline V CDR1 and CDR2: MRHNA, SNTAGT. The chain's CDR3 is CASAGTSGSTDTQYF. Written as DNA, the CDR3 is TGTGCCAGCGCCGGGACTAGCGGCTCCACAGATACGCAGTATTTT.

The chain joins TRBV6-5 to TRBJ2-2; TRBD1 agrees at 9 bases. Per the germline V gene, CDR1 is MNHEY and CDR2 is SVGAGI. V lost 4 bases and J lost 4; bases outside the gene matches: 10. The CDR3 spans 17 residues. The CDR3 loop is CASSLQRDRARTGELFF. The DNA for the CDR3 is TGTGCCAGCAGTTTACAGCGGGACAGGGCGCGCACCGGGGAGCTGTTTTTT.

This clonotype has only a few counts. The chain joins TRBV12-3 or TRBV12-4 to TRBJ2-7; D remains ambiguous. The V gene lost 1 base and the J gene lost 4 bases, with 14 bases spanning the gap. This CDR3 contains 15 residues. The DNA of the CDR3 is TGTGCCAGCAGTTTAGGGCCCGTCCCCCAATACGAGCAGTACTTC. Translation: CASSLGPVPQYEQYF.

A remark on this clonotype: This clone may be a read error of a much larger clone one base away. Here the CDR3 DNA reads TGTGCCAGCACCCTAGCGGGGGGGCGCAATAAGCAGTTCTTC. This sequence encodes CASTLAGGRNKQFF. This chain connects TRBV6-6 to TRBJ2-1; 12 bases line up with TRBD2. Per the germline V gene, CDR1 is MNHNY and CDR2 is SVGAGI (reference sequence). The CDR3 totals 14 residues.

This clonotype was seen only a few times. The chain is built from TRBV5-1 and TRBJ1-2; 7 positions agree with TRBD1. There are 13 residues in the CDR3. J was trimmed by 6 bases and V by 4 bases; bases with no gene match: 6. The germline V gene has CDR1 SGHRS and CDR2 YFSETQ. CDR3 sequence (DNA): TGCGCCAGCAGCGTCGACAGGGCGGATGGCTACACCTTC. Its protein is CASSVDRADGYTF.

This clonotype appeared many times. V usage is TRBV6-1 and J usage is TRBJ2-3; the D gene could be TRBD1 or TRBD2 (5 bases each). The germline gives CDR1 MNHNS, CDR2 SASEGT. V was pared by 7 bases and J by 3 bases, with 20 bases between. CDR3 length: 16 residues. CDR3 amino acids: CASILGPGSGTDTQYF. The CDR3 region has the DNA TGTGCCAGCATCCTCGGGCCAGGGTCGGGGACAGATACGCAGTATTTT.